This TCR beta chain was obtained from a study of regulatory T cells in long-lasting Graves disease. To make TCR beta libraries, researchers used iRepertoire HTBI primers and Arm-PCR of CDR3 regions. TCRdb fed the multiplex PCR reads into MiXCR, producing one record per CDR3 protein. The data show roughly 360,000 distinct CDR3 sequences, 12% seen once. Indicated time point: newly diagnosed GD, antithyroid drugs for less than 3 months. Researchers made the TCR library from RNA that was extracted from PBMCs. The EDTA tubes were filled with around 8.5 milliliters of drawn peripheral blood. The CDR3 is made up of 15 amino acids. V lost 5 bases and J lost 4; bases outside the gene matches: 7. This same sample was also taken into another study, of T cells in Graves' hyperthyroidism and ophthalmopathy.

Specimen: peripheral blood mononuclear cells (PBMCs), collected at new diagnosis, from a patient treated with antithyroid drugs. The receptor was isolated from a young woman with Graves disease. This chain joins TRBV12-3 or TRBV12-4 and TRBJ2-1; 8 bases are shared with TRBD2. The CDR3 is CASSIVAGGYNEQFF. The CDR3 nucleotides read TGTGCCAGCAGTATCGTGGCGGGAGGATACAATGAGCAGTTCTTC.